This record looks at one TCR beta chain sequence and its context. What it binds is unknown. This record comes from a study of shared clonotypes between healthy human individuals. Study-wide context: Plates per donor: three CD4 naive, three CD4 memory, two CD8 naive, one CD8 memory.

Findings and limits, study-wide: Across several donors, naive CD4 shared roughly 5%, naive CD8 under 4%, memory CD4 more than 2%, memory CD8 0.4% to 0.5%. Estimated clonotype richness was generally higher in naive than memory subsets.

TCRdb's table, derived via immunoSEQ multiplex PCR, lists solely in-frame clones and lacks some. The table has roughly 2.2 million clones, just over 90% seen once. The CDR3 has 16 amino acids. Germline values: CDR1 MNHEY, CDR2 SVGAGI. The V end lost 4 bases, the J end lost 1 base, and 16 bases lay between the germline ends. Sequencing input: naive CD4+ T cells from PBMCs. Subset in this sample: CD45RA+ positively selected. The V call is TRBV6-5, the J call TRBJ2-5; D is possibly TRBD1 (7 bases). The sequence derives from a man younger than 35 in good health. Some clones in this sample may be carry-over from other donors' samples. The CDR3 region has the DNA TGTGCCAGCAGTTGGTCCAGGGGGGCCCTCCAAGAGACCCAGTACTTC. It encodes CASSWSRGALQETQYF.